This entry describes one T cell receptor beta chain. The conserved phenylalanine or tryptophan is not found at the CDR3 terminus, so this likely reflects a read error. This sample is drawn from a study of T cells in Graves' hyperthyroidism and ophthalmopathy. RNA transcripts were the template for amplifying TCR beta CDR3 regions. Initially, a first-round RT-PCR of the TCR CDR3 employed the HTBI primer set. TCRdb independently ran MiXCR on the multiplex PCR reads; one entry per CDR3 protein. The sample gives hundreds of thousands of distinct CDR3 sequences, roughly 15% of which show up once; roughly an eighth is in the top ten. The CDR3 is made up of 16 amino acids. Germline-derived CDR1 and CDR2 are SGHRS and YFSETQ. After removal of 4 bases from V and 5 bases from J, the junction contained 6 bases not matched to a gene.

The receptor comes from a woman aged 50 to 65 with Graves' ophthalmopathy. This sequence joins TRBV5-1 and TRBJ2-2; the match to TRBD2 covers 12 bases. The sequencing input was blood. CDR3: CASSPTGTSGTGELFL. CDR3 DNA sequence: TGCGCCAGCAGCCCCACCGGGACTAGCGGGACCGGGGAGCTGTTTCTT.